This T cell receptor (beta chain) is drawn from a study of T-cell reconstitution after alpha-beta-depleted transplantation in children. Unique molecular identifiers were used to barcode this TCRbeta library. TCRdb independently ran MiXCR on the PCR reads; one entry per CDR3 protein. Here the sample spans some 530,000 distinct CDR3 sequences, approximately 12% being singletons. V shed 1 base and J 1 base; nucleotides not matched to a gene: 4. CDR1 and CDR2 (germline): SGHRS, YFSETQ. The CDR3 runs to 17 residues. This sequence was found in a human donor who donated a stem cell graft to a child with combined immunodeficiency. This sample comprised PBMCs from the stem cell graft donor, obtained from the stem cell graft. This chain uses TRBV5-1 with TRBJ2-3; 12 positions match TRBD2. CDR3 bases: TGCGCCAGCAGCTTGTGGACTAGCGGGGTTGGCACAGATACGCAGTATTTT. Translated, it gives CASSLWTSGVGTDTQYF.